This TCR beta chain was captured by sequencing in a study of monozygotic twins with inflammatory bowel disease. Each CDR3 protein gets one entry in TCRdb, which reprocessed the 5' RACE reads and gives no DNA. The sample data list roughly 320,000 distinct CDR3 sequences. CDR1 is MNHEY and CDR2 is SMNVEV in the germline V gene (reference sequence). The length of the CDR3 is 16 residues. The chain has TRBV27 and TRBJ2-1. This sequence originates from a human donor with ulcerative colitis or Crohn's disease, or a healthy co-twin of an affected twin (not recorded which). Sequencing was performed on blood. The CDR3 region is CASSLSPSGLGNEQFF.